The clone carrying this TCR beta chain was detected ten times or more. Its antigen is currently unknown. These data are taken from a study of identical twins. Points from the study as a whole: Modeled out-of-frame TCR alpha sharing in monozygotic twins fell below observed levels. Insertions ran lower in abundant cord blood beta clonotypes, though not in memory repertoires.

Germline loops: CDR1 DFQATT, CDR2 SNEGSKA (reference sequence). This CDR3 region has 15 residues. The V end lost 1 base, the J end lost 4 bases, and 14 bases lay between the germline ends. TCRdb analysed the 5' RACE reads with MiXCR anew, one entry per CDR3 protein. The table records about 100,000 distinct CDR3 sequences, 5.9% of them present only once. Sequenced: memory T cells sorted from blood. This receptor was taken from a woman aged 45-60 years in good health. The rearrangement joins TRBV20-1 to TRBJ1-5, with D unclear. CDR3 sequence (DNA): TGCAGTGCTAGAGTTGCCCTACAAGGAAATCAGCCCCAGCATTTT. Amino acid sequence: CSARVALQGNQPQHF.